The 27 T cell receptor beta chains in this list originate from one sample, sequenced in a study of T cells in Graves' hyperthyroidism and ophthalmopathy. Using RNA transcripts as the source, TCR beta CDR3 regions were amplified. RT-PCR in the first round (using the HTBI primer set) targeted the TCR CDR3. TCRdb redid the calling of the multiplex PCR reads with MiXCR, one entry per CDR3 protein. This table has some 490,000 distinct CDR3 sequences, more than 15% appearing once. The source material was blood. The receptors derive from a woman in her twenties or thirties with Graves' ophthalmopathy.

Only a few counts were recorded for this clonotype. The chain has TRBV20-1 and TRBJ2-5, with 9 positions matching TRBD2. J was trimmed by 5 bases and V by 4 bases; bases with no gene match: 14. The CDR3 length is 16 residues. Germline V CDR1 and CDR2: DFQATT, SNEGSKA (reference sequence). The CDR3 DNA follows: TGCAGTGCTAACCGTTCGCCCGGACTAGCGACGGAGACCCAGTACTTC. Protein: CSANRSPGLATETQYF.

This chain joins TRBV18 and TRBJ2-7, with a weak D call TRBD2 (6 bases). V lost 3 bases and J lost 7, with 16 bases in between. The CDR3 spans 14 residues. Germline CDR1 is KGHSH and CDR2 is LQKENI. CDR3 residues: CASSPEASAGEQYF. The CDR3, as DNA: TGTGCCAGCTCACCGGAGGCTAGTGCGGGGGAGCAGTACTTC.

About this clonotype: A much larger clone differs from this one at a single base, so this may be a read error. The CDR3 region is CASGLSSGEQYF. Here the CDR3 DNA reads TGCGCCAGCGGCTTGAGTAGCGGCGAGCAGTACTTC. V gene TRBV5-1 combines with J gene TRBJ2-7, with a possible D match to TRBD2 (6 bases). Germline values: CDR1 SGHRS, CDR2 YFSETQ. The CDR3 consists of 12 residues.

This chain uses TRBV28 with TRBJ1-1, with D possibly being TRBD1 (5 bases). V lost 6 bases, J lost 7 bases, and 15 bases lay in between. From germline, CDR1 is MDHEN and CDR2 SYDVKM. This CDR3 comprises 13 residues. The CDR3 sequence: CASRQKGSYEAFF. The CDR3 DNA follows: TGTGCCAGCAGGCAAAAGGGGTCCTATGAAGCTTTCTTT.

The sample holds many counts of this clonotype. The chain joins TRBV3-2 to TRBJ1-3; the D call TRBD1 from the table was never checked on the DNA. TRBV3-2 is a pseudogene. The CDR3 runs 19 residues. The CDR3 reads CASSQDHTGGPYSGNTIYF. The CDR3 DNA sequence: TGTGCCAGCAGCCAAGACCACACAGGGGGACCCTACTCTGGAAACACCATATATTTT.

This clonotype was found a few times. The gene calls are TRBV10-3 and TRBJ2-2, with 9 bases matching TRBD1. The V gene's germline CDR1 is ENHRY and CDR2 SYGVKD. This CDR3 has 16 residues. With V trimmed by 6 bases and J by 5 bases, 10 bases remained unmatched. The CDR3 DNA reads as TGTGCCATCAGCGGTACGGACAGGGGATCGACCGGGGAGCTGTTTTTT. It specifies CAISGTDRGSTGELFF.

This clonotype occurred many times. In DNA, the CDR3 is TGCGCCAGCAGCCAAAGCGGGACAGGCTCCTACGAGCAGTACTTC. Translating it yields CASSQSGTGSYEQYF. This chain connects TRBV4-3 to TRBJ2-7, with D possibly matching TRBD1 (8 bases). There are 15 residues in the CDR3. Looked up from germline, CDR1 is LGHNA and CDR2 is YSLEER. The V gene lost 2 bases and the J gene lost 0 bases, with 11 bases spanning the gap.

This clonotype appeared many times. This chain links TRBV6-2 or TRBV6-3 with TRBJ2-1; 11 positions match TRBD2. The germline V gene has CDR1 MNHEY and CDR2 SVGEGT. J was trimmed by 6 bases and V by 5 bases; bases with no gene match: 6. This CDR3 region has 15 residues. The DNA for the CDR3 is TGTGCCAGCAGTATGCTAGCGGGAGGCGCCAATGAGCAGTTCTTC. Its translation: CASSMLAGGANEQFF.

This clonotype was found a few times. The rearrangement links TRBV28 to TRBJ2-7; D tentatively fits TRBD1 or TRBD2 (6 bases each). Germline-derived CDR1 and CDR2 are MDHEN and SYDVKM. CDR3 length: 14 residues. Trimming took 2 bases from V and 4 from J, leaving 12 bases between them. In nucleotides, the CDR3 is TGTGCCAGCAGTTTAAGGGGGACTCCATACGAGCAGTACTTC. This codes for CASSLRGTPYEQYF.

CDR3 nucleotide sequence: TGTGCCAGCAGCGAAGCTAGGGACCGAAAGTTCTTC. Translation gives CASSEARDRKFF. This sequence joins TRBV13 and TRBJ2-1; D could derive from TRBD1 or TRBD2 (5 bases each). The CDR3 covers 12 residues. Trimming stripped 5 bases from V and 14 bases from J, with 16 bases between. Germline CDR1 PRHDT, CDR2 FYEKMQ (reference sequence).

At least ten counts were recorded for this clonotype. V usage is TRBV3-1 and J usage is TRBJ2-7; possibly TRBD1 for D (6 bases). V gave up 3 bases and J gave up 3 bases, with 12 bases separating them. Germline V gene data show CDR1 as LGHDT and CDR2 as YNNKEL (reference sequence). CDR3 length equals 14 residues. The CDR3 spells CASSHRTDLYEQYF. The CDR3 bases are TGTGCCAGCAGCCATCGGACAGACCTCTACGAGCAGTACTTC.

About this clonotype itself: It differs at one base from a far larger clone, so likely a read error. J is TRBJ2-3 and V is TRBV5-4, with D uncertain. Germline-derived CDR1 and CDR2 are SGHNT and YYREEE (reference sequence). V was shortened by 0 bases and J by 0 bases, with 5 bases between the two germline ends. The CDR3 sequence is 14 residues long. The DNA of the CDR3 is TGTGCCAGCAGCTTGGAAGGCAGCACAGATACGCAGTATTTT. This encodes CASSLEGSTDTQYF.

The V gene is TRBV5-4, the J gene TRBJ1-2; D is unclear. The germline gives CDR1 SGHNT, CDR2 YYREEE (reference sequence). Between the trimmed V and J ends, which lost 9 bases and 8 bases, there was a span of 20 bases. The CDR3 consists of 13 residues. For the CDR3, the DNA is TGTGCCATCCAACGGGCGGGGTTACGAGGCTACACCTTC. Translating gives CAIQRAGLRGYTF.

Ten or more counts support this clonotype. The rearrangement uses TRBV5-4 and TRBJ2-1, with 13 bases matching TRBD2. Germline-derived CDR1 and CDR2 are SGHNT and YYREEE (reference sequence). The CDR3 extends over 15 amino acids. Trimming took 4 bases from V and 8 from J; bases not matched to a gene: 6. The CDR3 DNA reads TGTGCCAGCAGCGCCACTAGCGGGAGGGCTTATGAGCAGTTCTTC. It translates to CASSATSGRAYEQFF. The whole variable domain, filled in from reference TRBV5-4 and TRBJ2-1, reads ETGVTQSPTHLIKTRGQQVTLRCSSQSGHNTVSWYQQALGQGPQFIFQYYREEENGRGNFPPRFSGLQFPNYSSELNVNALELDDSALYLCASSATSGRAYEQFFGPGTRLTVL.

The chain carries TRBV7-9 and TRBJ1-3; D might be TRBD1 (5 bases). Germline V lookup: CDR1 SEHNR, CDR2 FQNEAQ (reference sequence). The V gene lost 7 bases and the J gene lost 4 bases, with 11 bases spanning the gap. The CDR3 is 13 amino acids. CDR3 in DNA: TGTGCCAGCAATTCGGGGCGGGGAAACACCATATATTTT. Protein: CASNSGRGNTIYF.

This clonotype was counted ten times or more. The V call is TRBV28, the J call TRBJ2-1; D is perhaps TRBD1 (6 bases). The CDR3 length is 14 residues. Looked up from germline, CDR1 is MDHEN and CDR2 is SYDVKM. Trimming took off 6 bases at V and 4 bases at J, with 13 bases between the two ends. CDR3 sequence reads: CASRTGNLYNEQFF. In DNA, the CDR3 is TGTGCCAGCAGGACAGGCAACCTTTACAATGAGCAGTTCTTC. Together with reference TRBV28 and TRBJ2-1, the CDR3 gives the full variable domain: DVKVTQSSRYLVKRTGEKVFLECVQDMDHENMFWYRQDPGLGLRLIYFSYDVKMKEKGDIPEGYSVSREKKERFSLILESASTNQTSMYLCASRTGNLYNEQFFGPGTRLTVL.

This clonotype was recorded many times. The chain has TRBV28 and TRBJ2-7; D is uncertain. Germline V gene lookup returns CDR1 MDHEN and CDR2 SYDVKM. The V and J ends lost 8 bases and 5 bases respectively, with 16 bases between them. The CDR3 length is 13 residues. CDR3 sequence: CASSNRNPHEQYF. The CDR3 DNA follows: TGTGCCAGCTCGAACCGGAACCCCCACGAGCAGTACTTC.

This clonotype was observed a few times. The CDR3 DNA reads as TGCGCCAGCAGTCGTTCGTGGGGCTCTTTCACAGATACGCAGTATTTT. Residues: CASSRSWGSFTDTQYF. The chain carries TRBV5-1 and TRBJ2-3; a weak D match, TRBD1 (5 bases). This CDR3 spans 16 amino acids. V was trimmed by 5 bases and J by 2 bases, leaving 18 bases between them. Germline loops: CDR1 SGHRS, CDR2 YFSETQ.

The gene calls are TRBV19 and TRBJ1-2; D is unclear. Trimming took off 3 bases at V and 5 bases at J, with 10 bases between the two ends. CDR1 is LNHDA, CDR2 SQIVND, per germline (reference sequence). The CDR3 loop spans 13 amino acids. CDR3 residues: CASSIVVDYGYTF. The DNA for the CDR3 is TGTGCCAGTAGTATTGTCGTGGATTATGGCTACACCTTC.

This clonotype was found many times. The chain has TRBV27 and TRBJ2-3; 9 bases line up with TRBD1. The CDR3 extends over 18 amino acids. Germline V gene data show CDR1 as MNHEY and CDR2 as SMNVEV (reference sequence). V shed 0 bases, J shed 7 bases, and the junction held 14 bases outside the gene matches. Here the CDR3 DNA reads TGTGCCAGCAGTTTATCATGTTGTTGGGGACAGGGAGGACATACGCAGTATTTT. Protein: CASSLSCCWGQGGHTQYF.

This clonotype was seen repeatedly, ten times or more. The V call is TRBV5-1, the J call TRBJ1-2, with 11 bases that match TRBD1. This CDR3 spans 16 amino acids. J gave up 3 bases and V 0 bases, and 4 bases lay outside the gene matches. Germline V CDR1 and CDR2: SGHRS, YFSETQ. The CDR3 DNA reads as TGCGCCAGCAGCTTGGCCCCGGGACAGGGGGACTATGGCTACACCTTC. Amino acids: CASSLAPGQGDYGYTF.

The CDR3 spells CASRRDKNTGELFF. CDR3 DNA sequence: TGTGCCAGCAGAAGGGACAAGAACACCGGGGAGCTGTTTTTT. V gene TRBV11-1 combines with J gene TRBJ2-2; a possible D gene is TRBD1 (6 bases). The CDR3 is 14 residues long. Trimming removed 6 bases from V and 1 base from J, with 9 bases in between. The germline V gene encodes CDR1 SGHAT and CDR2 FQDESV (reference sequence). Using reference TRBV11-1 and TRBJ2-2 for the parts outside the CDR3, the full variable domain is EAEVAQSPRYKITEKSQAVAFWCDPISGHATLYWYRQILGQGPELLVQFQDESVVDDSQLPKDRFSAERLKGVDSTLKIQPAELGDSAMYLCASRRDKNTGELFFGEGSRLTVL.

This clonotype was detected many times. The chain has TRBV7-3 and TRBJ2-1; perhaps TRBD2 as D (5 bases). Per germline, CDR1 SGHTA and CDR2 FQGTGA. This CDR3 spans 17 amino acids. Deletions cut 2 bases from V and 6 bases from J, with 20 bases between. The CDR3 sequence: CASSLAPWERHSNEQFF. In DNA, the CDR3 is TGTGCCAGCAGCTTAGCCCCCTGGGAGCGTCACTCCAATGAGCAGTTCTTC.

This clonotype was recorded at least ten times. The gene calls are TRBV3-1 and TRBJ2-1; no definite D call. From germline, CDR1 is LGHDT and CDR2 YNNKEL (reference sequence). Deletions cut 0 bases from V and 1 base from J, with 10 bases between. CDR3 length: 16 residues. The CDR3 is CASSQDVRMSYNEQFF. In DNA, the CDR3 is TGTGCCAGCAGCCAAGATGTGAGAATGTCCTACAATGAGCAGTTCTTC.

The CDR3 nucleotides are TGTGCCAGCATCCGGACCCATAATTCACCCCTCCACTTT. Its translation is CASIRTHNSPLHF. V gene TRBV28 combines with J gene TRBJ1-6; no clear D gene. The CDR3 has 13 amino acids. Trimming removed 7 bases at V and 5 bases at J, with 9 bases between. Germline CDR1 and CDR2: MDHEN and SYDVKM.

This clonotype was detected a few times. The V call is TRBV4-3, the J call TRBJ2-6; tentative D call: TRBD2 (6 bases). The CDR3 length is 18 residues. Germline CDR1 is LGHNA and CDR2 is YSLEER. The germline V and J ends were trimmed by 4 bases and 0 bases, with 16 bases remaining between them. CDR3: CASSPFAKGGSGANVLTF. CDR3 nucleotides: TGCGCCAGCAGCCCCTTTGCGAAGGGAGGCTCTGGGGCCAACGTCCTGACTTTC.

This clonotype has a count of ten or more. This chain links TRBV30 with TRBJ1-1; a weak D match, TRBD1 (5 bases). The CDR3 is made up of 13 amino acids. Germline V gene sequence: CDR1 GTSNPN, CDR2 SVGIG (reference sequence). Trimming pared 4 bases from V and 1 base from J, leaving 10 bases between. The CDR3 region is CAWTGQPNTEAFF. The CDR3 DNA reads TGTGCCTGGACTGGACAACCGAACACTGAAGCTTTCTTT.